Shown below are 7 T cell receptor beta chains from a single sample sequenced in a study of blood T cell repertoires in COVID-19. The protocol was immunoSEQ multiplex PCR, while the TCRdb copy is restricted to in-frame clones and leaves out a portion. Seen here are about 230,000 clones, roughly nine tenths observed once, and the top ten hold 3.5% to 4%. The sample was PBMCs or T cells enriched from blood (not recorded which). Source of these receptors: a woman in her 30s with acute COVID-19.

The chain recombines TRBV5-4 with TRBJ1-4; D gene uncertain. The CDR3 covers 14 residues. V lost 4 bases to trimming and J lost 4 bases, with 11 bases between them. In germline, CDR1 is SGHNT, CDR2 YYREEE (reference sequence). This chain's CDR3 is CASSEQKHNEKLFF. The CDR3 DNA follows: TGTGCCAGCAGCGAACAGAAACATAATGAAAAACTGTTTTTT.

V gene TRBV12-3 or TRBV12-4 combines with J gene TRBJ1-2, with no clear D. The V gene lost 11 bases and the J gene lost 12 bases, with 19 bases spanning the gap. The CDR3 totals 11 residues. In DNA, the CDR3 is TGTGCCTCCTGCAGGTATCCTCTCCACACCTTC. Residues: CASCRYPLHTF.

J is TRBJ1-5 and V is TRBV7-9; a possible D gene is TRBD1 (5 bases). Trimming took off 5 bases at V and 0 bases at J, with 8 bases between the two ends. CDR3 length: 14 residues. Germline values: CDR1 SEHNR, CDR2 FQNEAQ (reference sequence). CDR3 nucleotide sequence: TGTGCCAGCAGCCAGGACATTAGCAATCAGCCCCAGCATTTT. This sequence encodes CASSQDISNQPQHF.

This chain uses TRBV9 with TRBJ1-6, with a weak D call TRBD1 (5 bases). The germline gives CDR1 SGDLS, CDR2 YYNGEE. V was pared by 4 bases and J by 4 bases, with 15 bases between. This CDR3 comprises 16 residues. DNA for the CDR3: TGTGCCAGCAGCCCTCGCCAGACAGCGTATAATTCACCCCTCCACTTT. Protein product: CASSPRQTAYNSPLHF.

V usage is TRBV30 and J usage is TRBJ1-4, with D possibly TRBD1 on 5 matching bases. V lost 8 bases to trimming and J lost 4 bases, with 11 bases between them. The CDR3 extends over 12 amino acids. Germline V gene lookup returns CDR1 GTSNPN and CDR2 SVGIG (reference sequence). CDR3 region: CAIDSSNEKLFF. In DNA, the CDR3 is TGTGCCATTGACAGTAGTAATGAAAAACTGTTTTTT.

The chain carries TRBV27 and TRBJ1-1; D perhaps matches TRBD1 (5 bases). The germline V and J ends were trimmed by 5 bases and 4 bases, with 17 bases remaining between them. The CDR3 consists of 15 residues. Germline values: CDR1 MNHEY, CDR2 SMNVEV (reference sequence). CDR3 nucleotides: TGTGCCAGCAGTCCGGCGGGGGTAGGCTCCACTGAAGCTTTCTTT. It yields the protein CASSPAGVGSTEAFF.

This chain links TRBV6-5 with TRBJ1-2; 7 bases line up with TRBD1. The trim removed 5 bases at V and 4 bases at J, leaving 4 bases unmatched. The CDR3 spans 13 residues. Germline CDR1 and CDR2: MNHEY and SVGAGI. The CDR3, as DNA: TGTGCCAGCAGTCCCGGGACAGTCTATGGCTACACCTTC. Translating gives CASSPGTVYGYTF.